This T cell receptor (beta chain) was found in a study of CD8 T cells in ankylosing spondylitis. Researchers built TCR beta libraries using quantitative 5'-RACE with molecular barcodes. TCRdb re-analysed the 5' RACE reads in MiXCR, keeping a single row per CDR3 protein. The repertoire holds around 91,000 distinct CDR3 sequences, with approximately 9.6% as singletons. The V end was cut by 4 bases, the J end by 0 bases, with 6 bases between. CDR3 size: 13 residues. Germline lookup yields CDR1 SEHNR and CDR2 FQNEAQ (reference sequence). Study-level points and caveats: A TCR beta motif of eight or nine highly homologous variants seemed to mark ankylosing spondylitis blood.

This clonotype came up a few times. Its specificity is unknown. This sequence was found in a male donor with ankylosing spondylitis. The rearrangement links TRBV7-9 to TRBJ1-2; D unresolved. The material sequenced was blood, either unsorted or a sorted T cell fraction (not recorded which). In nucleotides, the CDR3 is TGTGCCAGCAGCTCCGGAGCTAACTATGGCTACACCTTC. It specifies CASSSGANYGYTF.